The TCR beta chain under discussion was sequenced for a study of control samples from healthy donors and cancer patients. The table came from immunoSEQ multiplex PCR; TCRdb's copy has only in-frame clones and leaves some out. The table records tens of thousands of clones, 88% of them present only once. The length of the CDR3 is 13 residues. Deletions cut 0 bases from V and 12 bases from J, with 13 bases between. Per germline, CDR1 SGHTS and CDR2 YDEGEE. The sample taken for sequencing was blood. This rearrangement joins TRBV5-8 to TRBJ2-1; D might be TRBD1 (5 bases). This sequence originates from a woman in her 70s in good health. The CDR3 DNA follows: TGTGCCAGCAGCTTGGCTGGGTGGGGCGGGCAGTTCTTC. It yields the protein CASSLAGWGGQFF. Complete variable domain (other parts from reference TRBV5-8 and TRBJ2-1): EAGVTQSPTHLIKTRGQQATLRCSPISGHTSVYWYQQALGLGLQFLLWYDEGEERNRGNFPPRFSGRQFPNYSSELNVNALELEDSALYLCASSLAGWGGQFFGPGTRLTVL.